These 25 T cell receptor beta chains were sequenced from one sample in a study of blood T cell repertoires in COVID-19. Clones were sequenced by immunoSEQ multiplex PCR, and TCRdb holds only the in-frame ones, with some missing. This sample has under 150,000 clones, with less than 95% found just once. The source material was peripheral blood. The source of these receptors is a human donor with active COVID-19. The donor label of this sample is uncertain.

Only one count was recorded for this clone. V gene TRBV18 combines with J gene TRBJ2-7; D might be TRBD1 (6 bases). The CDR3 length is 15 residues. Germline CDR1 reads KGHSH; CDR2 reads LQKENI. V lost 3 bases to trimming and J lost 2 bases, with 14 bases between them. The CDR3 loop reads CASSPSQGTTYEQYF. DNA for the CDR3: TGTGCCAGCTCACCTTCACAGGGTACGACCTACGAGCAGTACTTC.

This clone was seen a handful of times. The rearrangement joins TRBV7-2 to TRBJ1-5; 8 nucleotides match TRBD1. The germline V gene encodes CDR1 SGHTA and CDR2 FQGNSA. The junction had 10 bases not matched to a gene; V was cut back by 3 bases and J by 6 bases. The CDR3 is made up of 16 amino acids. This chain's CDR3 is CASSFMGGQGSQPQHF. The CDR3 coding sequence is TGTGCCAGCAGCTTTATGGGAGGACAGGGCAGTCAGCCCCAGCATTTT.

This chain joins TRBV6-1 and TRBJ1-3; 9 positions match TRBD1. J lost 5 bases, V lost 0 bases, and 5 bases had no gene match. The CDR3 is 16 residues long. CDR1 and CDR2 from the germline V gene are MNHNS and SASEGT. CDR3 sequence (DNA): TGTGCCAGCAGTGAAGCGTGGGGACAGGGTCGAAACACCATATATTTT. As protein: CASSEAWGQGRNTIYF.

The V gene is TRBV14, the J gene TRBJ1-1; weak D call: TRBD1 (5 bases). Per germline, CDR1 SGHDN and CDR2 FVKESK. Trimming stripped 4 bases from V and 1 base from J, with 7 bases between. The CDR3 runs to 13 residues. The CDR3 here is CASSRDRNTEAFF. The CDR3 coding sequence is TGTGCCAGCAGCCGAGACAGGAACACTGAAGCTTTCTTT.

This chain connects TRBV7-9 to TRBJ2-1; TRBD2 agrees at 9 bases. The CDR3 is made up of 16 amino acids. CDR1 is SEHNR and CDR2 is FQNEAQ in the germline V gene (reference sequence). The V segment lost 8 bases and the J segment 8 bases; nucleotides outside the gene matches: 16. CDR3 residues: CASAEALGRGGHEQFF. CDR3 nucleotide sequence: TGTGCCAGCGCTGAGGCCCTGGGGCGGGGGGGCCATGAGCAGTTCTTC. The variable domain in full, completed from reference TRBV7-9 and TRBJ2-1, reads DTGVSQNPRHKITKRGQNVTFRCDPISEHNRLYWYRQTLGQGPEFLTYFQNEAQLEKSRLLSDRFSAERPKGSFSTLEIQRTEQGDSAMYLCASAEALGRGGHEQFFGPGTRLTVL.

This clone has more than one count but fewer than ten. The genes are TRBV19 and TRBJ2-7; TRBD1 is a possible D gene (6 bases). In germline, CDR1 is LNHDA, CDR2 SQIVND (reference sequence). Deletions cut 5 bases from V and 3 bases from J, with 17 bases between. The CDR3 runs 15 residues. The CDR3 DNA follows: TGTGCCAGTAGTGCCCAGGCCGGACAGATCTACGAGCAGTACTTC. Its translation is CASSAQAGQIYEQYF.

The V call is TRBV11-3, the J call TRBJ2-3, with a tentative D call TRBD1 (5 bases). Germline V gene lookup returns CDR1 SGHNT and CDR2 YENEEA. The CDR3 contains 14 residues. Deletions cut 5 bases from V and 0 bases from J, with 9 bases between. CDR3 in DNA: TGTGCCAGCAGCCGTGGGGCTAGCACAGATACGCAGTATTTT. This sequence encodes CASSRGASTDTQYF.

The chain carries TRBV18 and TRBJ1-1, with D possibly being TRBD1 (5 bases). Germline V gene data show CDR1 as KGHSH and CDR2 as LQKENI. CDR3 length equals 13 residues. V was pared by 5 bases and J by 1 base, with 8 bases between. As DNA, the CDR3 is TGTGCCAGCTCAAAAGGACAGAACACTGAAGCTTTCTTT. Its translation: CASSKGQNTEAFF.

V and J are TRBV7-2 and TRBJ2-3, with 8 bases aligning to TRBD1. Per the germline V gene, CDR1 is SGHTA and CDR2 is FQGNSA. V was pared by 4 bases and J by 4 bases, with 4 bases of the junction left unmatched. This CDR3 has 14 residues. The CDR3 DNA follows: TGTGCCAGCAGCTCAAGGACAGGGCCAGATACGCAGTATTTT. Translation: CASSSRTGPDTQYF.

In nucleotides, the CDR3 is TGTGCCAGCAGTGAATCCCGGACAGAAGAGACCCAGTACTTC. Its protein product is CASSESRTEETQYF. The rearrangement joins TRBV25-1 to TRBJ2-5, with D tentatively TRBD1 (6 bases). CDR1 MGHDK and CDR2 SYGVNS come from the germline V gene. This CDR3 spans 14 amino acids. Trimming stripped 1 base from V and 3 bases from J, with 9 bases between.

This rearrangement joins TRBV7-6 to TRBJ2-3, with D tentatively TRBD2 (6 bases). Germline values: CDR1 SGHVS, CDR2 FNYEAQ. Trimming stripped 2 bases from V and 0 bases from J, with 12 bases between. This CDR3 has 16 amino acids. For the CDR3, the DNA is TGTGCCAGCAGCTTATCTTTCCGGGGGAGCACAGATACGCAGTATTTT. This sequence encodes CASSLSFRGSTDTQYF.

The gene calls are TRBV2 and TRBJ1-1; 7 bases align to TRBD1. Per the germline V gene, CDR1 is SNHLY and CDR2 is FYNNEI. Trimming removed 8 bases from V and 4 bases from J; junction bases left unmatched: 10. The length of the CDR3 is 14 residues. The CDR3 DNA sequence: TGTGCCAGCGGTAGGACAGGAGTTGGCACTGAAGCTTTCTTT. This codes for CASGRTGVGTEAFF.

The chain couples TRBV28 to TRBJ1-5; D gene uncertain. Germline CDR1 and CDR2: MDHEN and SYDVKM. Between the trimmed V and J ends, which lost 5 bases and 8 bases, there was a span of 19 bases. CDR3 length: 15 amino acids. The CDR3 region is CASSPHTLSGEPQHF. In DNA form, the CDR3 reads TGTGCCAGCAGTCCCCATACACTTTCCGGGGAGCCCCAGCATTTT. Full variable domain (remainder filled in from reference TRBV28 and TRBJ1-5): DVKVTQSSRYLVKRTGEKVFLECVQDMDHENMFWYRQDPGLGLRLIYFSYDVKMKEKGDIPEGYSVSREKKERFSLILESASTNQTSMYLCASSPHTLSGEPQHFGDGTRLSIL.

This chain joins TRBV5-4 and TRBJ2-5, with TRBD1 identical over 10 bases. Germline values: CDR1 SGHNT, CDR2 YYREEE (reference sequence). The V gene end was trimmed by 4 bases and the J gene end by 0 bases; junction bases not matched to a gene: 6. The CDR3 contains 16 residues. The CDR3 region has the DNA TGTGCCAGCAGCCTCCCGGGACAGGGGTACCAAGAGACCCAGTACTTC. It translates to CASSLPGQGYQETQYF.

This chain joins TRBV6-5 and TRBJ1-3; maybe TRBD1 (5 bases). Trimming took 4 bases from V and 0 from J, leaving 13 bases between them. Germline V lookup: CDR1 MNHEY, CDR2 SVGAGI. The CDR3 spans 16 residues. The CDR3 DNA reads as TGTGCCAGCAGTTCCGCCAGGGCGAGCTCTGGAAACACCATATATTTT. It specifies CASSSARASSGNTIYF.

The gene calls are TRBV3-1 (or the pseudogene TRBV3-2) and TRBJ1-1, with D hard to call. CDR3 length: 13 amino acids. The germline V gene encodes CDR1 LGHDT and CDR2 YNNKEL (reference sequence). V shed 4 bases and J shed 8 bases, with 14 bases lying between them. The CDR3 nucleotides read TGTGCCAGCAGCCGCCGGGATCACCCGGAAGCTTTCTTT. Translation: CASSRRDHPEAFF.

This chain joins TRBV20-1 and TRBJ1-2, with D tentatively TRBD1 (5 bases). Germline V gene sequence: CDR1 DFQATT, CDR2 SNEGSKA (reference sequence). This CDR3 spans 11 amino acids. V was shortened by 5 bases and J by 10 bases, with 14 bases between the two germline ends. The CDR3 sequence is CSAPRQYFYTF. The DNA for the CDR3 is TGCAGTGCTCCTCGACAGTACTTCTACACCTTC.

This chain links TRBV19 with TRBJ2-1; D remains ambiguous. The CDR3 covers 14 residues. V was cut by 3 bases and J by 5 bases, with 11 bases left in between. Germline V gene lookup returns CDR1 LNHDA and CDR2 SQIVND (reference sequence). CDR3 in amino acids: CASSIVGQDNEQFF. Written as DNA, the CDR3 is TGTGCCAGTAGTATCGTTGGGCAGGACAATGAGCAGTTCTTC.

The chain carries TRBV5-6 and TRBJ2-7; 10 bases are shared with TRBD1. V shed 4 bases and J 5 bases; nucleotides not matched to a gene: 12. From germline, CDR1 is SGHDT and CDR2 YYEEEE. This CDR3 is 16 amino acids long. CDR3 protein: CASSLRGGTGEHEQYF. CDR3 in DNA: TGTGCCAGCAGCCTGAGAGGGGGGACAGGGGAACACGAGCAGTACTTC.

With regard to this clone: Other DNA sequences of this sample code for an identical CDR3. V is TRBV19 and J is TRBJ2-1, with 11 nucleotides matching TRBD1. Germline V gene sequence: CDR1 LNHDA, CDR2 SQIVND (reference sequence). Trimming removed 4 bases from V and 8 bases from J; junction bases left unmatched: 1. CDR3 length: 13 amino acids. Written as DNA, the CDR3 is TGTGCCAGTAGTAGGGACAGGGGGGATGAGCAGTTCTTC. Translated: CASSRDRGDEQFF.

The chain has TRBV28 and TRBJ1-5, with D unclear. V dropped 4 bases and J dropped 0 bases, with 7 bases sitting between them. Per the germline V gene, CDR1 is MDHEN and CDR2 is SYDVKM. The CDR3 runs 14 residues. CDR3 DNA sequence: TGTGCCAGCAGTTACAGATATAGCAATCAGCCCCAGCATTTT. Translating gives CASSYRYSNQPQHF.

The chain carries TRBV4-3 and TRBJ2-7; 7 nucleotides match TRBD1. CDR3 length: 16 amino acids. The ends lost 0 bases at V and 5 bases at J; junction bases unmatched: 10. The V gene's germline CDR1 is LGHNA and CDR2 YSLEER. CDR3 nucleotides: TGCGCCAGCAGCCAAGATCTTAAGGGGGCGAAAGACGAGCAGTACTTC. This codes for CASSQDLKGAKDEQYF.

This chain links TRBV12-3 or TRBV12-4 with TRBJ2-7; the D gene is possibly TRBD2 (6 bases). The CDR3 contains 12 residues. The germline V and J ends were trimmed by 6 bases and 5 bases, with 11 bases remaining between them. CDR3 in amino acids: CASRRDSHEQYF. The CDR3 DNA reads TGTGCCAGCAGGAGGGACTCGCACGAGCAGTACTTC.

This sequence joins TRBV6-6 and TRBJ1-1, with 7 bases that match TRBD1. Trimming at V came to 4 bases and at J to 4 bases, leaving 6 bases not matched to a gene. The CDR3 contains 14 residues. CDR1 MNHNY and CDR2 SVGAGI come from the germline V gene (reference sequence). CDR3 in DNA: TGTGCCAGCAGTTCCGGACAGGCTGGCACTGAAGCTTTCTTT. Its translation is CASSSGQAGTEAFF.

There are a few counts of this clone. This chain links TRBV6-6 with TRBJ1-1; D gene uncertain. CDR1 is MNHNY and CDR2 is SVGAGI in the germline V gene (reference sequence). This CDR3 contains 12 residues. The V end was cut by 6 bases, the J end by 4 bases, with 9 bases between. This CDR3 is CASSLESTEAFF. The CDR3 DNA is TGTGCCAGCAGCCTAGAAAGCACTGAAGCTTTCTTT.